This is a list of T cell receptor beta chains from one sample in a study of OX40 agonist ivuxolimab in advanced cancers. Libraries were prepared by immunoSEQ multiplex PCR; TCRdb keeps only in-frame clonotypes and omits some of them. The sample contains approximately 87,000 clones, roughly 89% of which appear only once. The input for sequencing was CD4+ or CD8+ T cells sorted from blood, taken in a trial of the OX40 agonist ivuxolimab. These receptors were collected from an adult with an advanced solid tumor such as melanoma, head and neck, liver or kidney cancer. CDR3s include the opening cysteine and the closing phenylalanine or tryptophan. D genes are given only for firm matches. Clone size, where shown, is once, few, many, or a class for clones that have expanded.

cdr3_nt: TGTGCCAGCAGCCCATTACTGGGACAGCCAACTAATGAAAAACTGTTTTTT; cdr3_aa: CASSPLLGQPTNEKLFF; clone_size: .; v_call: TRBV11-1; j_call: TRBJ1-4; d_call: TRBD1; cdr3_length: 17
cdr3_nt: TGTGCCAGCAGCAAGGGACTAGCGGGAACCCAAGAGACCCAGTACTTC; cdr3_aa: CASSKGLAGTQETQYF; clone_size: .; v_call: TRBV5-4; j_call: TRBJ2-5; d_call: TRBD2; cdr3_length: 16
cdr3_nt: TGTGCTAGCAGCTTAGCGCACCCGGGACAGGGGACCCAGTACTTC; cdr3_aa: CASSLAHPGQGTQYF; clone_size: .; v_call: TRBV7-7; j_call: TRBJ2-5; d_call: TRBD1; cdr3_length: 15
cdr3_nt: TGTGCCAGCAGCTTAGATTTACTAGCGGGAAGCTCCTACGAGCAGTACTTC; cdr3_aa: CASSLDLLAGSSYEQYF; clone_size: .; v_call: TRBV7-2; j_call: TRBJ2-7; d_call: TRBD2; cdr3_length: 17
cdr3_nt: TGTGCCAGCAGCTTCGGGGACGTGGGCGAGCAGTTCTTC; cdr3_aa: CASSFGDVGEQFF; clone_size: .; v_call: TRBV7-3; j_call: TRBJ2-1; d_call: .; cdr3_length: 13
cdr3_nt: TGTGCCAGCAGTGTTTTCGGAGCGGACGCTGGGGATACGCAGTATTTT; cdr3_aa: CASSVFGADAGDTQYF; clone_size: .; v_call: TRBV2; j_call: TRBJ2-3; d_call: .; cdr3_length: 16
cdr3_nt: TGTGCCAGCAGTTACGACCAGGGGTATAGCAATCAGCCCCAGCATTTT; cdr3_aa: CASSYDQGYSNQPQHF; clone_size: .; v_call: TRBV6-5; j_call: TRBJ1-5; d_call: .; cdr3_length: 16
cdr3_nt: TGTGCCATCAGTGCACCGGACAGGGGGCATGGGCAGTACTTC; cdr3_aa: CAISAPDRGHGQYF; clone_size: .; v_call: TRBV10-3; j_call: TRBJ2-7; d_call: TRBD1; cdr3_length: 14
cdr3_nt: TGTGCCAGCAGTTACAGACAGGGTTTTGACGAGCAGTACTTC; cdr3_aa: CASSYRQGFDEQYF; clone_size: .; v_call: TRBV6-5; j_call: TRBJ2-7; d_call: TRBD1; cdr3_length: 14
cdr3_nt: TGTGCCAGCAGCTTGTATGGTCCGGGTCAGCCCCAGCATTTT; cdr3_aa: CASSLYGPGQPQHF; clone_size: .; v_call: TRBV5-3; j_call: TRBJ1-5; d_call: .; cdr3_length: 14
cdr3_nt: TGTGCCAGCAGTGAATTTAGGACTAGCGGGACCCACAATGAGCAGTTCTTC; cdr3_aa: CASSEFRTSGTHNEQFF; clone_size: once; v_call: TRBV6-1; j_call: TRBJ2-1; d_call: TRBD2; cdr3_length: 17
cdr3_nt: TGTGCCAGCAGCTTAGGGCCAACAGATACGCAGTATTTT; cdr3_aa: CASSLGPTDTQYF; clone_size: few; v_call: TRBV7-2; j_call: TRBJ2-3; d_call: .; cdr3_length: 13
cdr3_nt: TGTGCCAGCTCACGAGCCTTGAGAGAGCAGTACTTC; cdr3_aa: CASSRALREQYF; clone_size: .; v_call: TRBV18; j_call: TRBJ2-7; d_call: .; cdr3_length: 12
cdr3_nt: TGTGCCAGCAGCTTGTATACTAGCGGATACAATGAGCAGTTCTTC; cdr3_aa: CASSLYTSGYNEQFF; clone_size: .; v_call: TRBV11-3; j_call: TRBJ2-1; d_call: TRBD2; cdr3_length: 15
cdr3_nt: TGTGCCAGCAGGGGGACAGGGAGCAATCAGCCCCAGCATTTT; cdr3_aa: CASRGTGSNQPQHF; clone_size: few; v_call: TRBV2; j_call: TRBJ1-5; d_call: TRBD1; cdr3_length: 14
cdr3_nt: TGTGCCAGTAGCCACAGGGGATTGAACTACGAGCAGTACTTC; cdr3_aa: CASSHRGLNYEQYF; clone_size: .; v_call: TRBV19; j_call: TRBJ2-7; d_call: TRBD1; cdr3_length: 14
cdr3_nt: TGTGCCAGCAGCTTTCTAAGGACTAGCGGGAGTAACCCCCACGAGCAGTACTTC; cdr3_aa: CASSFLRTSGSNPHEQYF; clone_size: .; v_call: TRBV11-2; j_call: TRBJ2-7; d_call: TRBD2; cdr3_length: 18
cdr3_nt: TGTGCCAGTAGTCCTGGACAGGGGGGCTATGGCAATCAGCCCCAGCATTTT; cdr3_aa: CASSPGQGGYGNQPQHF; clone_size: .; v_call: TRBV19; j_call: TRBJ1-5; d_call: TRBD1; cdr3_length: 17
cdr3_nt: TGTGCCAGCAACCGTGGGGGGGGAAGCAATCAGCCCCAGCATTTT; cdr3_aa: CASNRGGGSNQPQHF; clone_size: .; v_call: TRBV28; j_call: TRBJ1-5; d_call: .; cdr3_length: 15
cdr3_nt: TGTGCCAGCAGTTTAGCTCTGAGAGATACGCAGTATTTT; cdr3_aa: CASSLALRDTQYF; clone_size: .; v_call: TRBV28; j_call: TRBJ2-3; d_call: .; cdr3_length: 13
cdr3_nt: TGTGCCAGCAGTTACTCGTTCCAGGATTCCTACGAGCAGTACTTC; cdr3_aa: CASSYSFQDSYEQYF; clone_size: .; v_call: TRBV6-5; j_call: TRBJ2-7; d_call: .; cdr3_length: 15
cdr3_nt: TGTGCCAGCAGCTCAGCCAGACTAGCGGGCTTCAAAAACATTCAGTACTTC; cdr3_aa: CASSSARLAGFKNIQYF; clone_size: .; v_call: TRBV7-2; j_call: TRBJ2-4; d_call: TRBD2; cdr3_length: 17
cdr3_nt: TGTGCCTGGAGTCCCGAGGGGAATCAGCCCCAGCATTTT; cdr3_aa: CAWSPEGNQPQHF; clone_size: .; v_call: TRBV30; j_call: TRBJ1-5; d_call: .; cdr3_length: 13
cdr3_nt: TGTGCCAGTAGCCCCGGGCGTTCCTCTGGGGCCAACGTCCTGACTTTC; cdr3_aa: CASSPGRSSGANVLTF; clone_size: once; v_call: TRBV19; j_call: TRBJ2-6; d_call: .; cdr3_length: 16
cdr3_nt: TGTGCCAGCACCAGGACAGGGCCTAGCTCCTACGAGCAGTACTTC; cdr3_aa: CASTRTGPSSYEQYF; clone_size: .; v_call: TRBV6-1; j_call: TRBJ2-7; d_call: TRBD1; cdr3_length: 15
cdr3_nt: TGTGCCATCAGTGAGTTCCCCCCCGAGGACGAGCAGTACTTC; cdr3_aa: CAISEFPPEDEQYF; clone_size: .; v_call: TRBV10-3; j_call: TRBJ2-7; d_call: .; cdr3_length: 14
cdr3_nt: TGTGCCAGCGGTCGAGGTGCAACTAATGAAAAACTGTTTTTT; cdr3_aa: CASGRGATNEKLFF; clone_size: .; v_call: TRBV6-1; j_call: TRBJ1-4; d_call: .; cdr3_length: 14
cdr3_nt: TGTGCCAGCTCACCATCGGGACTAGCGCGAAACACAGATACGCAGTATTTT; cdr3_aa: CASSPSGLARNTDTQYF; clone_size: .; v_call: TRBV18; j_call: TRBJ2-3; d_call: TRBD2; cdr3_length: 17
cdr3_nt: TGTGCCAGCAGCTTAACAGTGTCGGGTGAAGCTTTCTTT; cdr3_aa: CASSLTVSGEAFF; clone_size: few; v_call: TRBV7-3; j_call: TRBJ1-1; d_call: .; cdr3_length: 13
cdr3_nt: TGTGCCAGCAGCTTGGTTCCAAGTAGCCTTAGCACAGATACGCAGTATTTT; cdr3_aa: CASSLVPSSLSTDTQYF; clone_size: .; v_call: TRBV7-2; j_call: TRBJ2-3; d_call: .; cdr3_length: 17
cdr3_nt: TGTGCCAGCAGCTTAGTCGGAGGCGACCCAACGATCTACGAGCAGTACTTC; cdr3_aa: CASSLVGGDPTIYEQYF; clone_size: .; v_call: TRBV7-8; j_call: TRBJ2-7; d_call: .; cdr3_length: 17
cdr3_nt: TGTGCCAGCAGCGCGACAGGGGCGAGCAATCAGCCCCAGCATTTT; cdr3_aa: CASSATGASNQPQHF; clone_size: .; v_call: TRBV11-2; j_call: TRBJ1-5; d_call: TRBD1; cdr3_length: 15
cdr3_nt: TGTGCCAGCAGTTTATTAGGTCTCAGGGGGTACAGGGGGGTTTTGTTTGAGCAGTTCTTC; cdr3_aa: CASSLLGLRGYRGVLFEQFF; clone_size: .; v_call: TRBV28; j_call: TRBJ2-1; d_call: TRBD1; cdr3_length: 20
cdr3_nt: TGTGCCAGCAGCTTGCCCCAGGGTAACTATGGCTACACCTTC; cdr3_aa: CASSLPQGNYGYTF; clone_size: .; v_call: TRBV5-4; j_call: TRBJ1-2; d_call: .; cdr3_length: 14
cdr3_nt: TGTGCCTGGAGTGTACCGGCGGGAGGAGACTACGAGCAGTACTTC; cdr3_aa: CAWSVPAGGDYEQYF; clone_size: .; v_call: TRBV30; j_call: TRBJ2-7; d_call: TRBD2; cdr3_length: 15
cdr3_nt: TGTGCCGGAGGGGGAAACACCTACGAGCAGTACTTC; cdr3_aa: CAGGGNTYEQYF; clone_size: few; v_call: TRBV2; j_call: TRBJ2-7; d_call: .; cdr3_length: 12
cdr3_nt: TGTGCCTGGAGTGTTGGAGTAGGCTACACCTTC; cdr3_aa: CAWSVGVGYTF; clone_size: .; v_call: TRBV30; j_call: TRBJ1-2; d_call: .; cdr3_length: 11
cdr3_nt: TGTGCCTGGAGGGGAACCTACGAGCAGTACTTC; cdr3_aa: CAWRGTYEQYF; clone_size: .; v_call: TRBV30; j_call: TRBJ2-7; d_call: .; cdr3_length: 11
cdr3_nt: TGTGCCAGCAGTTTGGCGGGAGAGATGGGCGAGCAGTACTTC; cdr3_aa: CASSLAGEMGEQYF; clone_size: once; v_call: TRBV6-5; j_call: TRBJ2-7; d_call: TRBD2; cdr3_length: 14
cdr3_nt: TGCGCCAGCAGCTTCATGGACAGGGGAAGGGAGACCCAGTACTTC; cdr3_aa: CASSFMDRGRETQYF; clone_size: once; v_call: TRBV5-1; j_call: TRBJ2-5; d_call: TRBD1; cdr3_length: 15
cdr3_nt: TGCGCCAGCAGCAGAATGAGCGGAGCGTCCTACAATGAGCAGTTCTTC; cdr3_aa: CASSRMSGASYNEQFF; clone_size: once; v_call: TRBV4-3; j_call: TRBJ2-1; d_call: .; cdr3_length: 16
cdr3_nt: TGTGCCAGCAGCTTAGGGACTAGCGGGTCAAATGAGCAGTTCTTC; cdr3_aa: CASSLGTSGSNEQFF; clone_size: .; v_call: TRBV11-1; j_call: TRBJ2-1; d_call: TRBD2; cdr3_length: 15
cdr3_nt: TGTGCCAGCAGCACGACGGGGGAGCTGTTTTTT; cdr3_aa: CASSTTGELFF; clone_size: .; v_call: TRBV19; j_call: TRBJ2-2; d_call: .; cdr3_length: 11
cdr3_nt: TGTGCCAGCCAAGGATTAACGGGAGAAGAGACCCAGTACTTC; cdr3_aa: CASQGLTGEETQYF; clone_size: .; v_call: TRBV11-3; j_call: TRBJ2-5; d_call: .; cdr3_length: 14
cdr3_nt: TGTGCCAGCAAGGTTGGCTGGACCCAGGGCACCGGGGAGCTGTTTTTT; cdr3_aa: CASKVGWTQGTGELFF; clone_size: once; v_call: TRBV2; j_call: TRBJ2-2; d_call: .; cdr3_length: 16
cdr3_nt: TGTGCCAGCAGCTACAGGGGGGCCTACGAGCAGTACTTC; cdr3_aa: CASSYRGAYEQYF; clone_size: .; v_call: TRBV7-9; j_call: TRBJ2-7; d_call: TRBD1; cdr3_length: 13
cdr3_nt: TGTGCCAGCAGTCCCCCCTGGGGGCGGGACTACGAGCAGTACTTC; cdr3_aa: CASSPPWGRDYEQYF; clone_size: .; v_call: TRBV27; j_call: TRBJ2-7; d_call: .; cdr3_length: 15
cdr3_nt: TGCGCCAGCAGCCCGAACAATGAACAGGGATTCGGTGGCTACACCTTC; cdr3_aa: CASSPNNEQGFGGYTF; clone_size: .; v_call: TRBV4-3; j_call: TRBJ1-2; d_call: .; cdr3_length: 16
cdr3_nt: TGTGCCAGCAGGGGGTGGGGGGGGCACAATCAGCCCCAGCATTTT; cdr3_aa: CASRGWGGHNQPQHF; clone_size: .; v_call: TRBV28; j_call: TRBJ1-5; d_call: .; cdr3_length: 15
cdr3_nt: TGTGCCAGCAGCTTGGGACTAGCGGGAGGAACAGATACGCAGTATTTT; cdr3_aa: CASSLGLAGGTDTQYF; clone_size: .; v_call: TRBV7-3; j_call: TRBJ2-3; d_call: TRBD2; cdr3_length: 16
cdr3_nt: TGCGCCAGCAGTCTCCGGGACTTTGGCAATGAGCAGTTCTTC; cdr3_aa: CASSLRDFGNEQFF; clone_size: .; v_call: TRBV5-1; j_call: TRBJ2-1; d_call: .; cdr3_length: 14
cdr3_nt: TGCGCCAGCAGCTTGGCCCCCGGGACAGCTACCTACGAGCAGTACTTC; cdr3_aa: CASSLAPGTATYEQYF; clone_size: .; v_call: TRBV5-1; j_call: TRBJ2-7; d_call: TRBD1; cdr3_length: 16
cdr3_nt: TGCAGCGTTGACAGGAACACAGATACGCAGTATTTT; cdr3_aa: CSVDRNTDTQYF; clone_size: once; v_call: TRBV29-1; j_call: TRBJ2-3; d_call: .; cdr3_length: 12
cdr3_nt: TGCGCCAGCAGGCCCGGCGGGACAGACTATGGCTACACCTTC; cdr3_aa: CASRPGGTDYGYTF; clone_size: .; v_call: TRBV5-1; j_call: TRBJ1-2; d_call: TRBD1; cdr3_length: 14
cdr3_nt: TGTGCCAGTAGACCGGACAGCACTGGAAACACCATATATTTT; cdr3_aa: CASRPDSTGNTIYF; clone_size: once; v_call: TRBV11-2; j_call: TRBJ1-3; d_call: .; cdr3_length: 14
cdr3_nt: TGTGCCAGCAACTCTTGGGTGGAGGTCCTAGCGGGAGGTGAAGATACGCAGTATTTT; cdr3_aa: CASNSWVEVLAGGEDTQYF; clone_size: .; v_call: TRBV28; j_call: TRBJ2-3; d_call: TRBD2; cdr3_length: 19
cdr3_nt: TGTGCCAGCAGTCGGGACTCCACAGGAGTCACAGATACGCAGTATTTT; cdr3_aa: CASSRDSTGVTDTQYF; clone_size: once; v_call: TRBV6-6; j_call: TRBJ2-3; d_call: .; cdr3_length: 16
cdr3_nt: TGTGCCAGCAGTTTACTCGCGGGAGGCGAGCAGTACTTC; cdr3_aa: CASSLLAGGEQYF; clone_size: .; v_call: TRBV2; j_call: TRBJ2-7; d_call: TRBD2; cdr3_length: 13
cdr3_nt: TGCGCCAGCAGCTTGGCCGTAGGGGTGGGCGGGGCCAACGTCCTGACTTTC; cdr3_aa: CASSLAVGVGGANVLTF; clone_size: .; v_call: TRBV5-1; j_call: TRBJ2-6; d_call: .; cdr3_length: 17